This T cell receptor beta chain is drawn from a study of shared clonotypes between healthy human individuals. Study at large: CD4 naive and memory got three plates each, CD8 naive two, CD8 memory one.

Looked up from germline, CDR1 is LGHNA and CDR2 is YSLEER. Between the trimmed V and J ends, which lost 5 bases and 6 bases, there was a span of 13 bases. This CDR3 spans 14 amino acids. General study results and limits: Non-shared clonotypes showed lower generation probabilities than clonotypes common to all four donors. Collection of samples was limited to blood; tissue repertoires likely differ.

CD8 cells regarded as naive lacked CD45RO, were positively chosen for CCR7, and omitted terminally differentiated effector memory CD45RA+ cells. Healthy HIV-negative adults with no recent acute infections or vaccinations were recruited as donors. The method was immunoSEQ multiplex PCR; TCRdb's version includes in-frame clones alone and lacks a portion of them. Of some 2.1 million clones in the sample, roughly 95% were seen once. About this clone: Its antigen is currently unknown.

This rearrangement joins TRBV4-3 to TRBJ2-2; a possible D gene is TRBD1 (8 bases). The sequenced sample consisted of naive CD8+ T cells from PBMCs. This TCR was recovered from a man between 18 and 35 years old in good health. Some clones in this sample may be carry-over from other donors' samples. The CDR3 protein is CASSTQGGAGELFF. The CDR3 nucleotides read TGCGCCAGCAGCACACAGGGGGGGGCCGGGGAGCTGTTTTTT.